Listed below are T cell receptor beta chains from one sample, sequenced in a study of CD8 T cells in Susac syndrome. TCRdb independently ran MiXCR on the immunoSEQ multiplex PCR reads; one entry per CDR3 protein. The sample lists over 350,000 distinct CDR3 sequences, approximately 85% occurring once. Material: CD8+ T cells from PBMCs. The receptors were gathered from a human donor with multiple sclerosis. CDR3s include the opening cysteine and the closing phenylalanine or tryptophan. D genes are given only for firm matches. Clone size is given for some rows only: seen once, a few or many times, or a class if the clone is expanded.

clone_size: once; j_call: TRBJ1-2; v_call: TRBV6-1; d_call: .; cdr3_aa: CASSEDLGAVFPRDYGYTF; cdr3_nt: TGTGCCAGCAGTGAAGATTTGGGGGCAGTCTTTCCGAGGGACTATGGCTACACCTTC
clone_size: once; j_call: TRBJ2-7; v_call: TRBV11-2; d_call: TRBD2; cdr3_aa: CASSLAGLAGADEQYF; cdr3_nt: TGTGCCAGCAGCTTAGCCGGACTAGCGGGAGCTGACGAGCAGTACTTC
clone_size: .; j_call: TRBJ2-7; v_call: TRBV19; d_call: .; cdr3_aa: CASSSGWDSYEQYF; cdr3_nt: TGTGCCAGTAGTTCCGGGTGGGACTCCTACGAGCAGTACTTC
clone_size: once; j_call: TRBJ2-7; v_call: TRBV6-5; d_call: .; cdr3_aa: CASSYSGISEQYF; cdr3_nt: TGTGCCAGCAGTTACTCGGGAATATCAGAGCAGTACTTC
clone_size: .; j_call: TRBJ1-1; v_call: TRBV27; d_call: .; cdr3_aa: CASSLAGGAKTEAFF; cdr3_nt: TGTGCCAGCAGTTTAGCAGGAGGGGCGAAGACTGAAGCTTTCTTT
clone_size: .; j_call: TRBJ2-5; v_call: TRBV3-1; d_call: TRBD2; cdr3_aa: CASSLTPGLAGVSWETQYF; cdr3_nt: TGTGCCAGCAGCCTCACACCGGGACTAGCGGGAGTGAGCTGGGAGACCCAGTACTTC
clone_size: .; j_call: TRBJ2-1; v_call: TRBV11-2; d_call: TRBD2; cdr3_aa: CASSLGLAGGPQFF; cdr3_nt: TGTGCCAGCAGCTTAGGACTAGCGGGAGGCCCCCAGTTCTTC
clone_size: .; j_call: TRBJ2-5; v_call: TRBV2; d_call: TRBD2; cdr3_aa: CASSEGLATQETQYF; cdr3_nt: TGTGCCAGCAGTGAAGGACTAGCGACTCAAGAGACCCAGTACTTC
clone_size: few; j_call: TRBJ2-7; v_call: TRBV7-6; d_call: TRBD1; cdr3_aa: CASSLWDSSYEQYF; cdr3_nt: TGTGCCAGCAGCTTGTGGGACAGCTCCTACGAGCAGTACTTC
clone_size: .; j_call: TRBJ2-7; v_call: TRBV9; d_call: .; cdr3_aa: CASSVDVGVGEQYF; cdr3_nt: TGTGCCAGCAGCGTAGATGTGGGTGTGGGAGAGCAGTACTTC
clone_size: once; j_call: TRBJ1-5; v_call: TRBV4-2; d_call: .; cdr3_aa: CASSQERVSNQPQHF; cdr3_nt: TGTGCCAGCAGCCAAGAAAGGGTTAGCAATCAGCCCCAGCATTTT
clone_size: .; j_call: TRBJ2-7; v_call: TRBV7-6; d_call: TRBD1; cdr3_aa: CASRGTALEQYF; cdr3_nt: TGTGCCAGCAGAGGGACAGCACTCGAGCAGTACTTC